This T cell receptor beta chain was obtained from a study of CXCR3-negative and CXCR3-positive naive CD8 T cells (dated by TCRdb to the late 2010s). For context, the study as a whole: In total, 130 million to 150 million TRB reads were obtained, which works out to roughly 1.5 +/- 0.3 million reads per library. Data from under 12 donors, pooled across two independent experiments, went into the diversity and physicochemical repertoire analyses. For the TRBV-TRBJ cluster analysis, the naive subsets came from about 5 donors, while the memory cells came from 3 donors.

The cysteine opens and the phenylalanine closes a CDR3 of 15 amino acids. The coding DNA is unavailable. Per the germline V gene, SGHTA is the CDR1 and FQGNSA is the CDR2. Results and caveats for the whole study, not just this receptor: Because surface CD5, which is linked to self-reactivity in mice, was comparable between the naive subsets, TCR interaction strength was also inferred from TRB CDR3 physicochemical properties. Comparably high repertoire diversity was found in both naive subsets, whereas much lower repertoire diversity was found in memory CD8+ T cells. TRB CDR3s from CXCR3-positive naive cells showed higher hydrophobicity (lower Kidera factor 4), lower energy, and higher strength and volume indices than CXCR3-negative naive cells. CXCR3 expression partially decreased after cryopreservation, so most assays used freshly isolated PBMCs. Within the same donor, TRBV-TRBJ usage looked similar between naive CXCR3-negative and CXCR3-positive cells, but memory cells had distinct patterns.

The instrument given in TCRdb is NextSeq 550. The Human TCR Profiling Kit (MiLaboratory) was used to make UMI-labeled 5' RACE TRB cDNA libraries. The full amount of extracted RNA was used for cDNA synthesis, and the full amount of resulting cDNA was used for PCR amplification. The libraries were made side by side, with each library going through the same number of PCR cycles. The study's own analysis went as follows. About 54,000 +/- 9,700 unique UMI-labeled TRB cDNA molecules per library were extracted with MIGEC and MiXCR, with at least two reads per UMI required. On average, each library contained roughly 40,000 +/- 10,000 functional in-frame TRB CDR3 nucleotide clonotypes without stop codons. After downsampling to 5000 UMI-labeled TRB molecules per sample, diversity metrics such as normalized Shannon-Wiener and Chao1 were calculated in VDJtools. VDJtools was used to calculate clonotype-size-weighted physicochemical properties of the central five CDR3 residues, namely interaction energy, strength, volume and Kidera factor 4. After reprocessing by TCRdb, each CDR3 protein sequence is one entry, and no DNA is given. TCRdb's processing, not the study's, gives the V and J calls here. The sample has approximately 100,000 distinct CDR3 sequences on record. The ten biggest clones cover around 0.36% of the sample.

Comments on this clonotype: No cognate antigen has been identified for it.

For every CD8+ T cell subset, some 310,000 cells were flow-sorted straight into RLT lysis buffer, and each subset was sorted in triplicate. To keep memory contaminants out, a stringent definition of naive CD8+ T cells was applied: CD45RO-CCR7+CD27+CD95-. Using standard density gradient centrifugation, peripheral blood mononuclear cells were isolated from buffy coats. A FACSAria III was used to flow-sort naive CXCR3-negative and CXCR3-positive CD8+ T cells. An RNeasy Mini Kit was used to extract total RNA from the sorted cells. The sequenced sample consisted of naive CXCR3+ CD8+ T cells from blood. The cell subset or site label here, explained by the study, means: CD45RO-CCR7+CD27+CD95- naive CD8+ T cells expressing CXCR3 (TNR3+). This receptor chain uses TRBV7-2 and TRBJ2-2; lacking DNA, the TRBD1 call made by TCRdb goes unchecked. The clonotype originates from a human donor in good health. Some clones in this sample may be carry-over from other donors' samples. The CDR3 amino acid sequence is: CASSHPDRAAGELFF.